The present T cell receptor (beta chain) was sequenced within a study of chemoradiotherapy in HPV16-positive cancers. Study-level information: Functional T-cell assays on two HPV16-positive patients' cells defined candidate HPV-specific clones and common TCR motifs.

Broader study findings: HPV-specific T cells were functionally defined from only a couple of HPV16-positive patients. Candidate HPV-specific clones and E7-related TCR motifs grew in tumor during treatment.

About this clone: Its specificity is unknown.

Using immunoSEQ multiplex PCR, the repertoire was profiled, and TCRdb retains in-frame clones only, with some absent. The sample records about 14,000 clones, approximately 72% being singletons. Over chemoradiotherapy, repertoires were sampled more than once. This material was acquired from a patient who underwent chemoradiotherapy. This sequence originates from a human donor with HPV-associated anogenital cancer.

Here the CDR3 reads CASSQVLSTARGTDTQYF. The CDR3 DNA reads as TGTGCCAGCAGCCAAGTCTTGTCTACCGCGAGGGGTACAGATACGCAGTATTTT. This chain connects TRBV14 to TRBJ2-3; TRBD1 or TRBD2 may be the D gene (5 bases each). The CDR3 length is 18 residues. Germline V gene sequence: CDR1 SGHDN, CDR2 FVKESK. Between the trimmed V and J ends, which lost 1 base and 3 bases, there was a span of 20 bases.